This entry lists 15 T cell receptor beta chains sequenced from one sample in a study of blood T cell repertoires in COVID-19. TCRdb's copy holds only in-frame clones and misses some; the assay was immunoSEQ multiplex PCR. The sample holds under 300,000 clones, around 83% seen once. Sequences were obtained from peripheral blood. All receptors come from an older man with acute or convalescent COVID-19.

In the case of this clone: A read error is possible here, since a much larger clone lies one base away. V and J are TRBV3-1 (or the pseudogene TRBV3-2) and TRBJ1-1; D is possibly TRBD1 (5 bases). Trimming removed 2 bases at V and 3 bases at J, with 7 bases between. Germline V gives CDR1 LGHDT, CDR2 YNNKEL (reference sequence). CDR3 length equals 13 residues. The CDR3: CASSQPGYTEAFF. In DNA form, the CDR3 reads TGTGCCAGCAGCCAACCAGGGTACACTGAAGCTTTCTTT.

This clone was found a few times. The V and J genes are TRBV9 and TRBJ2-1, with 7 bases fitting TRBD2. The CDR3 consists of 15 residues. V trimming: 0 bases; J trimming: 10 bases; junction bases outside the gene matches: 10. From germline, CDR1 is SGDLS and CDR2 YYNGEE. CDR3 coding DNA: TGTGCCAGCAGCGTAGGTTCTAGCGGAGGTGGCGAGCAGTTCTTC. Translating it yields CASSVGSSGGGEQFF.

This clone was detected once. The J gene is TRBJ1-5, the V gene TRBV6-5; 8 bases match TRBD1. The CDR3 extends over 15 amino acids. From germline, CDR1 is MNHEY and CDR2 SVGAGI. The J segment lost 5 bases and the V segment lost 2 bases, leaving 5 bases of the junction unmatched. The CDR3 protein is CASSYLGQGDQPQHF. DNA for the CDR3: TGTGCCAGCAGTTACCTTGGACAGGGAGATCAGCCCCAGCATTTT.

This clone was counted a single time. The chain joins TRBV30 to TRBJ2-3; TRBD2 is a possible D gene (5 bases). V shed 2 bases and J shed 0 bases, with 6 bases lying between them. Looked up from germline, CDR1 is GTSNPN and CDR2 is SVGIG (reference sequence). CDR3 length: 13 residues. CDR3 loop: CAWSRGSTDTQYF. The CDR3 DNA is TGTGCCTGGAGTCGGGGTAGCACAGATACGCAGTATTTT.

This rearrangement joins TRBV19 to TRBJ2-5, with a weak D call TRBD2 (6 bases). The germline V and J ends were trimmed by 0 bases and 7 bases, with 12 bases remaining between them. The CDR3 covers 14 residues. Germline V lookup: CDR1 LNHDA, CDR2 SQIVND (reference sequence). The CDR3 is CASSIDGGTGTQYF. CDR3 sequence (DNA): TGTGCCAGTAGTATAGACGGCGGGACGGGGACCCAGTACTTC.

This clone was detected once. The chain links TRBV2 to TRBJ1-5; 8 positions match TRBD1. Germline values: CDR1 SNHLY, CDR2 FYNNEI. With V trimmed by 7 bases and J by 4 bases, 6 bases remained unmatched. The CDR3 spans 14 residues. CDR3 protein: CASNGGTGNQPQHF. The CDR3 DNA reads TGTGCCAGCAACGGTGGGACAGGAAATCAGCCCCAGCATTTT.

This chain joins TRBV25-1 and TRBJ1-2; a weak D match, TRBD1 (6 bases). Germline CDR1 MGHDK, CDR2 SYGVNS. The length of the CDR3 is 14 residues. V was cut by 7 bases and J by 4 bases, with 16 bases left in between. The CDR3 spells CASTRSDRGYGYTF. CDR3 nucleotides: TGTGCCAGCACCCGTTCGGACAGAGGCTATGGCTACACCTTC.

The chain recombines TRBV3-1 (or the pseudogene TRBV3-2) with TRBJ1-4; D ambiguous. Germline-derived CDR1 and CDR2 are LGHDT and YNNKEL (reference sequence). V was clipped by 3 bases and J by 5 bases, with 16 bases between them. The CDR3 spans 16 residues. The chain's CDR3 is CASSHLPGKGNEKLFF. The CDR3 bases are TGTGCCAGCAGCCATCTGCCGGGAAAGGGAAATGAAAAACTGTTTTTT.

J is TRBJ2-7 and V is TRBV5-4; 10 bases are a match to TRBD1. The V gene's germline CDR1 is SGHNT and CDR2 YYREEE (reference sequence). The J segment lost 2 bases and the V segment lost 0 bases, leaving 5 bases of the junction unmatched. This CDR3 contains 16 residues. CDR3 bases: TGTGCCAGCAGCTTGGGCCCGGGACAGGGGACCTACGAGCAGTACTTC. It codes for CASSLGPGQGTYEQYF.

The V gene is TRBV11-2, the J gene TRBJ1-6; tentative D call: TRBD1 (5 bases). The germline V gene encodes CDR1 SGHAT and CDR2 FQNNGV. The CDR3 has 15 residues. Trimming took off 3 bases at V and 11 bases at J, with 17 bases between the two ends. This CDR3 reads CASSLLSGGLAPLHF. The CDR3 coding sequence is TGTGCCAGCAGCTTGTTATCGGGGGGTTTGGCACCCCTCCACTTT.

CDR3 loop: CASSQRLAGGSGANVLTF. In DNA form, the CDR3 reads TGTGCCAGCAGCCAACGGCTAGCGGGAGGCTCTGGGGCCAACGTCCTGACTTTC. The chain carries TRBV3-1 (or the pseudogene TRBV3-2) and TRBJ2-6, with 11 bases aligning to TRBD2. The CDR3 spans 18 residues. Trimming at V came to 2 bases and at J to 0 bases, leaving 3 bases not matched to a gene. Germline values: CDR1 LGHDT, CDR2 YNNKEL (reference sequence).

The chain combines TRBV30 with TRBJ1-5, with D possibly TRBD1 on 6 matching bases. The germline V and J ends were trimmed by 2 bases and 0 bases, with 11 bases remaining between them. Germline CDR1 and CDR2: GTSNPN and SVGIG (reference sequence). This CDR3 contains 15 residues. CDR3 sequence: CAWSRGGYSNQPQHF. The CDR3 DNA follows: TGTGCCTGGAGTAGAGGGGGTTATAGCAATCAGCCCCAGCATTTT.

There are many counts of this clone. Other DNA variants within this sample encode the same CDR3. This chain uses TRBV11-2 with TRBJ1-2, with D perhaps matching TRBD1 (5 bases). CDR3 length: 15 residues. V gave up 1 base and J gave up 2 bases, with 11 bases separating them. Germline loops: CDR1 SGHAT, CDR2 FQNNGV. The CDR3: CASSLVQGWNYGYTF. For the CDR3, the DNA is TGTGCCAGCAGCTTAGTTCAGGGTTGGAACTATGGCTACACCTTC.

The rearrangement uses TRBV19 and TRBJ2-2, with TRBD1 matching 8 bases. With 10 bases clipped from V and 7 bases from J, the junction kept 17 bases outside the gene matches. This CDR3 has 16 amino acids. The V gene's germline CDR1 is LNHDA and CDR2 SQIVND (reference sequence). This chain's CDR3 is CATRTGQDVFLGELFF. In DNA form, the CDR3 reads TGTGCCACTCGAACGGGACAGGACGTGTTTCTCGGGGAGCTGTTTTTT.

The V call is TRBV11-3, the J call TRBJ2-2, with 7 bases fitting TRBD2. The ends lost 1 base at V and 4 bases at J; junction bases unmatched: 6. Germline CDR1 and CDR2: SGHNT and YENEEA. This CDR3 is built from 16 residues. The DNA of the CDR3 is TGTGCCAGCAGCTTAGGGTCCGGGGGGATCACCGGGGAGCTGTTTTTT. Amino acid sequence: CASSLGSGGITGELFF.